Presented here are 20 T cell receptor beta chains from one specimen sequenced in a study of T cell repertoires in cytomegalovirus infection. TCRdb redid the calling of the reads with MiXCR, one entry per CDR3 protein. This sample has just under 500,000 distinct CDR3 sequences, with around 35% found just once. Their antigen targets remain unknown. Source: cultured PBMCs, taken from culture after CMV antigen stimulation. The receptors come from a human donor in good health (CMV status not recorded). Some clones in this sample may be carry-over from other donors' samples.

This clonotype was counted a few times. The V and J genes are TRBV6-5 and TRBJ2-1; TRBD1 matches 9 bases. Trimming cost V 5 bases and J 8 bases; bases outside gene matches: 16. The CDR3 has 17 amino acids. CDR1 and CDR2 (germline): MNHEY, SVGAGI. The chain's CDR3 is CASSPNPGQGQFYEQFF. For the CDR3, the DNA is TGTGCCAGCAGTCCAAATCCGGGACAGGGCCAATTCTATGAGCAGTTCTTC.

In its sample, this clonotype was seen a few times. V gene TRBV11-2 combines with J gene TRBJ2-5; TRBD1 or TRBD2 may be the D gene (5 bases each). Between the trimmed V and J ends, which lost 2 bases and 5 bases, there was a span of 12 bases. In germline, CDR1 is SGHAT, CDR2 FQNNGV. The CDR3 has 14 residues. DNA of the CDR3: TGTGCCAGCAGCTTAATTGGGGGTGCGGAGACCCAGTACTTC. Protein product: CASSLIGGAETQYF.

This clonotype was seen more than once but under ten times. V gene TRBV11-3 combines with J gene TRBJ1-4; possible D gene TRBD1, 5 bases. Germline CDR1 reads SGHNT; CDR2 reads YENEEA. The ends were cut back, 5 bases at V and 10 bases at J, with 20 bases in the middle. The CDR3 covers 15 residues. The CDR3 sequence is CASSPTTLKDTKLFF. Written as DNA, the CDR3 is TGTGCCAGCAGCCCAACGACACTCAAGGACACAAAACTGTTTTTT.

This clonotype was counted between two and nine times. This rearrangement joins TRBV6-5 to TRBJ1-6; D gene ambiguous. The V gene's germline CDR1 is MNHEY and CDR2 SVGAGI. The CDR3 totals 17 residues. V lost 2 bases and J lost 0, with 11 bases in between. The CDR3 loop reads CASSYTGPRSYNSPLHF. The DNA of the CDR3 is TGTGCCAGCAGTTACACCGGACCACGCTCCTATAATTCACCCCTCCACTTT.

Notes on this clonotype: An end of the junction differs from the germline gene, which may be a read error. This chain joins TRBV3-1 and TRBJ2-7, with 12 nucleotides matching TRBD2. Germline V lookup: CDR1 LGHDT, CDR2 YNNKEL (reference sequence). The CDR3 has 12 residues. As DNA, the CDR3 is TGTGCCAGCAGCCAAGATGGACTAGCGGGAACCTTT. It yields the protein CASSQDGLAGTF.

The chain recombines TRBV19 with TRBJ1-2; TRBD1 matches 8 bases. The junction had 5 bases not matched to a gene; V was cut back by 4 bases and J by 4 bases. Germline CDR1 is LNHDA and CDR2 is SQIVND (reference sequence). The CDR3 is 14 amino acids. Here the CDR3 DNA reads TGTGCCAGTAGTAAGGACAGGGACTTCTATGGCTACACCTTC. Translation gives CASSKDRDFYGYTF.

This clonotype has only a few counts. This chain's CDR3 is CASSHRGGEKLFF. CDR3 DNA sequence: TGTGCCAGCAGCCATCGGGGGGGTGAAAAACTGTTTTTT. The V and J genes are TRBV12-3 or TRBV12-4 and TRBJ1-4, with D possibly being TRBD1 (5 bases). This CDR3 is built from 13 residues. Deletions cut 6 bases from V and 7 bases from J, with 12 bases between.

This chain connects TRBV4-1 to TRBJ2-2; D may be TRBD1 (6 bases). CDR3 length: 14 amino acids. Germline lookup yields CDR1 MGHRA and CDR2 YSYEKL. V lost 3 bases and J 4 bases, leaving 9 bases between the germline ends. CDR3 sequence reads: CASSQGASTGELFF. The DNA of the CDR3 is TGCGCCAGCAGCCAGGGGGCGAGCACCGGGGAGCTGTTTTTT.

On this clonotype: Its ends do not fully match the called genes, so a read error is possible. The rearrangement joins TRBV4-3 to TRBJ2-4, with D perhaps matching TRBD1 (5 bases). Germline lookup yields CDR1 LGHNA and CDR2 YSLEER. The CDR3 sequence is 13 residues long. CDR3 in amino acids: CASSQVISGILGF. Written as DNA, the CDR3 is TGCGCCAGCAGCCAAGTAATTTCAGGGATCCTGGGCTTC.

This clonotype was counted a few times. The chain links TRBV11-1 to TRBJ2-2, with TRBD1 matching over 10 bases. The V segment lost 4 bases and the J segment 3 bases; nucleotides outside the gene matches: 5. Per germline, CDR1 SGHAT and CDR2 FQDESV (reference sequence). The CDR3 spans 16 residues. The CDR3 region is CASSSGTGVDTGELFF. Here the CDR3 DNA reads TGTGCCAGCAGCTCCGGGACAGGGGTTGACACCGGGGAGCTGTTTTTT.

This chain joins TRBV11-3 and TRBJ2-7, with 8 bases fitting TRBD2. The J segment lost 7 bases and the V segment lost 5 bases, leaving 7 bases of the junction unmatched. Germline V lookup: CDR1 SGHNT, CDR2 YENEEA. This CDR3 region has 13 residues. The CDR3 DNA reads TGTGCCAGCAGCCCCGGGGGGGGGCTGGAGCAGTACTTC. It is translated as CASSPGGGLEQYF.

The chain has TRBV11-3 and TRBJ1-1, with 7 bases that match TRBD1. J gave up 0 bases and V 5 bases, and 6 bases lay outside the gene matches. CDR3 size: 15 residues. CDR1 SGHNT and CDR2 YENEEA come from the germline V gene. CDR3 sequence (DNA): TGTGCCAGCAGCCCTCCCGGGACAGTGAACACTGAAGCTTTCTTT. It is translated as CASSPPGTVNTEAFF.

The chain employs TRBV9 and TRBJ2-1, with D possibly being TRBD1 (5 bases). The V gene lost 7 bases and the J gene lost 4 bases, with 9 bases spanning the gap. The CDR3 is 12 residues long. Germline-derived CDR1 and CDR2 are SGDLS and YYNGEE. The CDR3 sequence: CASEDKYNEQFF. In nucleotides, the CDR3 is TGTGCCAGCGAGGACAAGTACAATGAGCAGTTCTTC.

This clonotype was counted between two and nine times. The chain has TRBV4-1 and TRBJ1-5; no firm D call. This CDR3 is 16 amino acids long. From germline, CDR1 is MGHRA and CDR2 YSYEKL. V was pared by 0 bases and J by 6 bases, with 15 bases between. The CDR3 loop is CASSQESQERSQPQHF. CDR3 DNA: TGCGCCAGCAGCCAAGAGAGCCAGGAAAGAAGTCAGCCCCAGCATTTT.

The chain employs TRBV12-3 or TRBV12-4 and TRBJ2-3; no firm D call. The CDR3 loop spans 14 amino acids. Trimming removed 3 bases from V and 2 bases from J, with 9 bases in between. CDR3 amino acids: CASSFQELTDTQYF. Written as DNA, the CDR3 is TGTGCCAGCAGTTTCCAGGAACTCACAGATACGCAGTATTTT.

The chain is built from TRBV7-6 and TRBJ2-3; no clear D. V lost 4 bases to trimming and J lost 5 bases, with 7 bases between them. The CDR3 spans 12 residues. Germline values: CDR1 SGHVS, CDR2 FNYEAQ. The CDR3 DNA sequence: TGTGCCAGCAGCTGGGTGGGAGATACGCAGTATTTT. The encoded protein is CASSWVGDTQYF.

The table lists this clonotype with a few counts. This chain uses TRBV4-1 with TRBJ1-6; no clear D gene. Germline CDR1 MGHRA, CDR2 YSYEKL. Deletions cut 0 bases from V and 9 bases from J, with 9 bases between. This CDR3 region has 14 residues. CDR3 region: CASSQDWLGSPLHF. The CDR3 DNA sequence: TGCGCCAGCAGCCAAGATTGGTTGGGTTCACCCCTCCACTTT.

This clonotype has just a few counts. The gene calls are TRBV4-1 and TRBJ1-5; no reliable D call. Trimming left V 0 bases short and J 6 bases short, with 12 bases between. The CDR3 spans 15 residues. Germline V gene sequence: CDR1 MGHRA, CDR2 YSYEKL. This chain's CDR3 is CASSQDSGVGQPQHF. CDR3 DNA sequence: TGCGCCAGCAGCCAAGATTCTGGGGTAGGTCAGCCCCAGCATTTT.

This clonotype was observed a few times. The chain carries TRBV7-8 and TRBJ2-5; TRBD1 is a possible D gene (6 bases). The CDR3 totals 15 residues. Trimming removed 4 bases at V and 2 bases at J, with 14 bases between. Germline V gene data show CDR1 as SGHVS and CDR2 as FQNEAQ. CDR3 DNA: TGTGCCAGCAGCTCGTACCAGGGGTTTCAAGAGACCCAGTACTTC. The encoded protein is CASSSYQGFQETQYF.

The genes are TRBV28 and TRBJ2-1, with D maybe TRBD2 (6 bases). The CDR3 extends over 15 amino acids. Germline V lookup: CDR1 MDHEN, CDR2 SYDVKM. V was pared by 6 bases and J by 2 bases, with 14 bases between. CDR3 residues: CASRIRGIPYNEQFF. CDR3 DNA sequence: TGTGCCAGCAGAATACGGGGGATCCCCTACAATGAGCAGTTCTTC.